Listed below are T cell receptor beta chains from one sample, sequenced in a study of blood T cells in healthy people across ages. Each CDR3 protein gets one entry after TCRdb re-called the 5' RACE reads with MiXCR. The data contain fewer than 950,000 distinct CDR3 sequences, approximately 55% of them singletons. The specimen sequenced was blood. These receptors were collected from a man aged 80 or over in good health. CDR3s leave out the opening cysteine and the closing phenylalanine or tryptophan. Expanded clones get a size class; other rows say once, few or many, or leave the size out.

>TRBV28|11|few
ASSLLAHYEQY
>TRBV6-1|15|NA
ASSIGLAGSRSETQY
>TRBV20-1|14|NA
SAEDRGQGGANVLT
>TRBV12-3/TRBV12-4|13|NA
ASSPQTGPNYGYT
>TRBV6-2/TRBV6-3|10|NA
ASSYGVETQY
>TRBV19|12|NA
ASKTETDRPEAF
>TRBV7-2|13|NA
ASSLDRGRTDTQY
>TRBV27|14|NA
ASSLTGQGINQPQH
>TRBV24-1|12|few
ATSDQDSTDTQY
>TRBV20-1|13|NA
GARELRLAANEQF
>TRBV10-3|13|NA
AIGGRDRGNYGYT
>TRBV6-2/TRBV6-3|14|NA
ASSYRLAGEGETQY
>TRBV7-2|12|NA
ASSFSGIGDTQY
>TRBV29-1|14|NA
SVDDSPQFSYNEQY
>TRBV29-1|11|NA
SVAGAHSGEQY
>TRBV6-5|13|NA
ASRRSGGYTDTQY
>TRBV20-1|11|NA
SAGDRGWPPLH
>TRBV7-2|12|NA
ASSRDGGPDTQY
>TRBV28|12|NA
ASEGGRAGKTQY
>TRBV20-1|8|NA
SAPLNEQF
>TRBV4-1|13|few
ASSQEPGPPYEQY
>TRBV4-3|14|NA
ASSQDGGGLTDTQY
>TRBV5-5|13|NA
ASSLGQGNVYGYT
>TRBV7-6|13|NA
ASSLAGQANEKLF
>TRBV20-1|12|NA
SARRSGSAGELF